Following are 6 T cell receptor beta chains from one sample sequenced in a study of cytomegalovirus exposure and HLA in healthy donors (dated by TCRdb to 2015 to 2018). Library method: the immunoSEQ multiplex PCR assay. The multiplex PCR relied on a mix of 60 forward primers for TCR Vbeta segments and 13 reverse primers for TCR Jbeta segments. Not all clones reach the TCRdb copy of this immuneACCESS table, which keeps in-frame sequences only. Checked studies attribute under half of the gap to unresolved V genes and leave the rest unexplained. This sample lists approximately 150,000 clones; around 77% were detected once. The top ten hold 1.5% to 2% of the sample. Sequencing was done on a sample of PBMCs. Receptors were obtained from a woman aged 25 to 39 in good health and CMV-seronegative.

This chain uses TRBV5-1 with TRBJ2-7, with 7 positions matching TRBD1. The CDR3 consists of 15 residues. CDR1 is SGHRS, CDR2 YFSETQ, per germline. V lost 0 bases, J lost 5 bases, and 8 bases stayed unmatched. CDR3 bases: TGCGCCAGCAGCTTGGGACAGGGTTCTTTGGACGAGCAGTACTTC. Residues: CASSLGQGSLDEQYF.

This chain uses TRBV30 with TRBJ1-3; 8 positions agree with TRBD1. The CDR3 length is 15 residues. Germline V gene sequence: CDR1 GTSNPN, CDR2 SVGIG (reference sequence). V dropped 1 base and J dropped 2; count of bases not matched to a gene: 4. The CDR3 here is CAWSAGQGAGNTIYF. CDR3 DNA sequence: TGTGCCTGGAGTGCAGGACAGGGCGCTGGAAACACCATATATTTT.

The chain joins TRBV28 to TRBJ1-4, with D possibly being TRBD1 (5 bases). Trimming pared 2 bases from V and 8 bases from J, leaving 12 bases between. CDR1 is MDHEN and CDR2 is SYDVKM in the germline V gene. The CDR3 sequence is 14 residues long. The chain's CDR3 is CASSLMGLWEKLFF. The CDR3, as DNA: TGTGCCAGCAGTTTAATGGGGCTTTGGGAAAAACTGTTTTTT.

V and J are TRBV29-1 and TRBJ2-7; 7 bases are a match to TRBD1. Trimming at V came to 7 bases and at J to 2 bases, leaving 5 bases not matched to a gene. Germline V CDR1 and CDR2: SQVTM, ANQGSEA. There are 12 residues in the CDR3. Written as DNA, the CDR3 is TGCAGCGCCTCGACAGGGACCTACGAGCAGTACTTC. Translation gives CSASTGTYEQYF.

The V gene is TRBV28, the J gene TRBJ2-1; 8 bases line up with TRBD1. The CDR3 runs to 15 residues. V shed 6 bases, J shed 2 bases, and the junction held 6 bases outside the gene matches. Germline V gives CDR1 MDHEN, CDR2 SYDVKM. CDR3 sequence (DNA): TGTGCCAGCAGCGACAGGGGTAACCCCTACAATGAGCAGTTCTTC. Translated, it gives CASSDRGNPYNEQFF.

V gene TRBV6-1 combines with J gene TRBJ2-1; 10 bases line up with TRBD1. The J segment lost 7 bases and the V segment lost 1 base, leaving 4 bases of the junction unmatched. The CDR3 is made up of 15 amino acids. CDR1 and CDR2 from the germline V gene are MNHNS and SASEGT. This chain's CDR3 is CASSEGDRGRNEQFF. The CDR3 bases are TGTGCCAGCAGTGAAGGGGACAGGGGTCGGAATGAGCAGTTCTTC.